These T cell receptor beta chains were read from a single sample in a study of T-cell memory formation after mild COVID-19. TCRdb used MiXCR to reprocess the 5' RACE reads, holding one entry per CDR3 protein. The repertoire consists of about 400,000 distinct CDR3 sequences, with 20% to 25% occurring once and the leading ten covering around 12%. Sequenced material: PBMCs or a T cell subset sorted from them (not recorded which). Receptors originate from an adult woman who had mild COVID-19 (a few samples of this study predate the infection). Cell type and time point are not known. Both conserved end residues are trimmed from each CDR3.

v_call	j_call	cdr3_aa
TRBV7-3	TRBJ1-1	ASSLIPPAGPPEAF
TRBV24-1	TRBJ2-1	ATSDATNNEQF
TRBV6-1	TRBJ2-2	ASSSRLAGVNTGELF
TRBV20-1	TRBJ1-2	SAYDGAGGYT
TRBV29-1	TRBJ1-2	SVQGGSKGHT
TRBV5-1	TRBJ2-2	ASSYPRETGELF
TRBV12-3/TRBV12-4	TRBJ1-1	ASSFGPNTEAF
TRBV20-1	TRBJ1-1	SARRWLNTEAF
TRBV12-3/TRBV12-4	TRBJ2-3	ATTTGVRADTQY
TRBV4-1	TRBJ2-7	ASSHPGLLRGEQY
TRBV6-5	TRBJ2-2	ASSEGAGGPGELF
TRBV7-2	TRBJ2-1	ASSNLHVNEQF
TRBV5-1	TRBJ2-3	ASSKESTDTQY
TRBV11-1	TRBJ2-1	ASTDKRGEQF
TRBV20-1	TRBJ2-7	SVLSSGLTYEQY
TRBV6-1	TRBJ2-1	ATTLGAASYNEQF
TRBV19	TRBJ1-1	ASRRPGGNEAEAF
TRBV7-2	TRBJ2-1	ASSPDRVNEQF
TRBV20-1	TRBJ2-7	SARDHLNIRRPYEQY
TRBV6-5	TRBJ2-1	ASSPSFGELFSNEQF
TRBV25-1	TRBJ1-1	ASSVSGTGGLEAF
TRBV4-2	TRBJ1-1	ASSQDDGQV
TRBV5-1	TRBJ2-7	ASRGTDSTRREQY
TRBV7-2	TRBJ1-1	ASSITGQGSPEAF
TRBV18	TRBJ2-1	ASSPARSSYNEQF
TRBV11-3	TRBJ2-1	ASSLDTSILTSSYNEQF
TRBV6-1	TRBJ2-1	ASSDRARQF
TRBV7-2	TRBJ1-6	ASSSRRGAGPLH
TRBV7-7	TRBJ2-7	ASSLQGPSDEQY
TRBV7-2	TRBJ1-5	ASSISNQPQH
TRBV7-6	TRBJ2-1	ASSLRVRTSGRYLNNGLEQF
TRBV7-9	TRBJ2-7	ASSLEAAGGYEQY
TRBV12-3/TRBV12-4	TRBJ2-5	ASSPAKSETQY
TRBV24-1	TRBJ2-3	ATSDPGTADTDTQY
TRBV5-6	TRBJ2-1	ASSYRWNEQF
TRBV27	TRBJ2-7	ASSLTWTSRSYEQY
TRBV12-3/TRBV12-4	TRBJ2-2	ASSFQGITGELF
TRBV29-1	TRBJ2-5	SVEGGETQY